This TCR beta chain appears in the sequencing data of a study of regulatory T cells in long-lasting Graves disease. Sequencing libraries for TCR beta were prepared with iRepertoire HTBI primers and Arm-PCR of CDR3 regions. From the multiplex PCR reads, TCRdb called clonotypes with MiXCR, one entry per CDR3 protein. Seen here are about 560,000 distinct CDR3 sequences, about 16% observed once, and the top ten hold approximately 12%. This CDR3 comprises 15 residues. In germline, CDR1 is MNHEY, CDR2 SVGEGT. With 0 bases removed from V and 0 bases from J, the gap between germline ends came to 9 bases. Time point reported: newly diagnosed GD, antithyroid drugs for less than 3 months. Generation of the TCR library employed RNA extracted from PBMCs. This sample was shared with a second study, whose subject was T cells in Graves' hyperthyroidism and ophthalmopathy. Turning to that study: Graves' hyperthyroidism is called stable when ophthalmopathy does not progress within 18 months.

The material sequenced was peripheral blood mononuclear cells (PBMCs), taken at new diagnosis, from a patient treated with antithyroid drugs. This TCR derives from a man younger than 35 with Graves disease. The chain recombines TRBV6-2 or TRBV6-3 with TRBJ2-7; maybe TRBD1 (6 bases). CDR3 bases: TGTGCCAGCAGTTACTCGACAGGAGTCTCCTACGAGCAGTACTTC. It codes for CASSYSTGVSYEQYF.